The entry below describes one T cell receptor beta chain. Its antigen is not known. This sample is part of a study of cytomegalovirus exposure and HLA in healthy donors. Study observations and caveats: Most TCR sequences showed up rarely, but some public TCRs showed up in many donors. Most subjects had HLA-A and HLA-B alleles reportedly predicted accurately by TCR beta sequences. Being productive about 90% or about 30% of the time was typical of most TCR beta V segments in an earlier analysis. The presence/absence work took it that sequencing depth was about the same across donors.

The CDR3 spans 17 residues. Per germline, CDR1 GTSNPN and CDR2 SVGIG (reference sequence). The J segment lost 0 bases and the V segment lost 0 bases, leaving 7 bases of the junction unmatched. Researchers ran the PCR with 60 Vbeta and 13 Jbeta primers. Assay: immunoSEQ multiplex PCR; the TCRdb copy retains only in-frame clones and omits some. The sample shows 130,000 to 150,000 clones, 80% of them seen only once. The origin of this receptor is a man younger than 45 in good health and CMV-seronegative. The specimen was PBMCs. The chain is built from TRBV30 and TRBJ2-5; 10 nucleotides align to TRBD2. CDR3 residues: CAWSVSRTSGYQETQYF. The DNA of the CDR3 is TGTGCCTGGAGTGTATCTAGGACTAGCGGTTACCAAGAGACCCAGTACTTC.